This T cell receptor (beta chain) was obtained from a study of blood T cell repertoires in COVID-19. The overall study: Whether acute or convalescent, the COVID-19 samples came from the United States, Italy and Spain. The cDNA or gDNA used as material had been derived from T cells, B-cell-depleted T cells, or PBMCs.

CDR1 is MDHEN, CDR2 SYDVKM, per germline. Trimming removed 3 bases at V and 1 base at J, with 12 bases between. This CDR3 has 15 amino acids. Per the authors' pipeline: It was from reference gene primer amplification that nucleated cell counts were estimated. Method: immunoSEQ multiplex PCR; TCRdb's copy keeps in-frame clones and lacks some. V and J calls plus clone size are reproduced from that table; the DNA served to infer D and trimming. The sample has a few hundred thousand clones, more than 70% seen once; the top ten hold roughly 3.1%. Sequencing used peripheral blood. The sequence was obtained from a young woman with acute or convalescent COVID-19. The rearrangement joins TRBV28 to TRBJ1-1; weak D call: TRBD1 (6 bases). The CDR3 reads CASSLLDSQNTEAFF. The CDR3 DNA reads TGTGCCAGCAGTTTGCTGGACAGTCAGAACACTGAAGCTTTCTTT.